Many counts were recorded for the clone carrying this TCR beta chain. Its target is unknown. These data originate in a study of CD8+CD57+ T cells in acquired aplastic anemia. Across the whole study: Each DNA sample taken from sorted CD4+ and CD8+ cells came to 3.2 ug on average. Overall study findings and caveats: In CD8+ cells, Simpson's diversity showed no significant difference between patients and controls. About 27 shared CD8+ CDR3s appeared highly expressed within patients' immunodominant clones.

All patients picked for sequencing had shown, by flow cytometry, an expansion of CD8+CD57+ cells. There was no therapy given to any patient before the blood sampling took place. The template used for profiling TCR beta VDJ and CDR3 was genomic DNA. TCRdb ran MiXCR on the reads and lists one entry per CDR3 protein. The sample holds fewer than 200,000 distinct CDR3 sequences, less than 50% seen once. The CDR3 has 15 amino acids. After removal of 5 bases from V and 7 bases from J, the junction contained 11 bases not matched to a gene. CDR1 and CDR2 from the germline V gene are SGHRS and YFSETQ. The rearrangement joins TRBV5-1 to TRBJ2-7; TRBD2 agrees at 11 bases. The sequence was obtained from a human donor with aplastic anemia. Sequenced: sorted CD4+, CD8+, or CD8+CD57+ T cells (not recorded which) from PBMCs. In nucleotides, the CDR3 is TGCGCCAGCAGTTCTGTTAGCGGGGGGGCGGTTGAGCAGTACTTC. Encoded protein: CASSSVSGGAVEQYF.